The entry below describes one TCR beta chain. This record comes from a study of spatial heterogeneity in lung cancer. For the study at large: Detected sequences consistently included more beta-chain ones than alpha-chain ones. Each unique TCR and UMI combination was seen more than ten times on average in raw reads.

TCRdb processed the 5' RACE reads anew with MiXCR; each CDR3 protein has one entry. The table lists about 75,000 distinct CDR3 sequences, roughly 14% of them singletons. Time point: sample taken at primary tumor resection. Whole RNA obtained from tumor, nontumor lung or frozen PBMC underwent sequencing without sorting. This CDR3 is built from 13 residues. Unmatched junction bases numbered 4, after V lost 6 bases and J lost 5 bases. The chain has TRBV12-3 or TRBV12-4 and TRBJ1-1; TRBD1 agrees at 9 bases. This clonotype originated in a male donor with early-stage non-small cell lung cancer. Sample: PBMCs, taken at surgery. CDR3 protein: CASRRGTGTEAFF. The CDR3 DNA reads as TGTGCCAGCAGGCGTGGGACAGGGACTGAAGCTTTCTTT.